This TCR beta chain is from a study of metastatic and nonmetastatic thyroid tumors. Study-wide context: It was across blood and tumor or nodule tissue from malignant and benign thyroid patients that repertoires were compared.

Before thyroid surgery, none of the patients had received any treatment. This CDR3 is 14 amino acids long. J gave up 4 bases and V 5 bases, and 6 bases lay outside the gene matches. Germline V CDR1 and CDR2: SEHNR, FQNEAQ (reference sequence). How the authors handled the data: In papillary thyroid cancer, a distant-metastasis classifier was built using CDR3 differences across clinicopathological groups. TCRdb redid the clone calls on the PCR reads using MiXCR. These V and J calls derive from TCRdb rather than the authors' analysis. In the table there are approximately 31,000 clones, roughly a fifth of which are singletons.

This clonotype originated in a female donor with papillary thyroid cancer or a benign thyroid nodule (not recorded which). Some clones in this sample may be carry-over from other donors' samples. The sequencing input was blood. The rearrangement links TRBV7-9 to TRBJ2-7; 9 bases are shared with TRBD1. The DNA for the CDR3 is TGTGCCAGCAGCCAATCCGGGACAGGGTACGAGCAGTACTTC. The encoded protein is CASSQSGTGYEQYF.